One and the same sample provided the 29 T cell receptor beta chains below, sequenced in a study of T-cell memory formation after mild COVID-19. Via MiXCR, TCRdb re-called the 5' RACE reads, giving one row per CDR3 protein. This table holds 270,000 or so distinct CDR3 sequences, approximately 18% found once. The material sequenced was PBMCs or a T cell subset sorted from them (not recorded which). These receptors were obtained from a man younger than 35 who had mild COVID-19 (a few samples of this study predate the infection). Cell type and time point are not known.

The V and J genes are TRBV7-2 and TRBJ2-2; D perhaps matches TRBD1 (5 bases). Trimming cost V 1 base and J 0 bases, with 18 bases left between them. CDR3 length equals 19 residues. From germline, CDR1 is SGHTA and CDR2 FQGNSA. CDR3 in amino acids: CASSLVEEWTHSNTGELFF. In nucleotides, the CDR3 is TGTGCCAGCAGCTTAGTAGAGGAGTGGACACACTCGAACACCGGGGAGCTGTTTTTT.

CDR3 in DNA: TGCGCCAGCAGCCAAGACGGGACACTCAGCTCTGGAAACACCATATATTTT. It encodes CASSQDGTLSSGNTIYF. The V gene is TRBV4-3, the J gene TRBJ1-3; D is perhaps TRBD1 (6 bases). The germline V and J ends were trimmed by 0 bases and 0 bases, with 12 bases remaining between them. The CDR3 is made up of 17 amino acids. Germline V gene sequence: CDR1 LGHNA, CDR2 YSLEER.

This chain links TRBV4-1 with TRBJ1-4; no firm D call. The CDR3 has 15 residues. Trimming left V 0 bases short and J 8 bases short, with 13 bases between. Per the germline V gene, CDR1 is MGHRA and CDR2 is YSYEKL. CDR3 in amino acids: CASSQEGSLGEKLFF. The CDR3 nucleotides are TGCGCCAGCAGCCAAGAAGGCAGTTTGGGAGAAAAACTGTTTTTT.

The chain has TRBV10-3 and TRBJ2-7; the match to TRBD1 covers 8 bases. The CDR3 loop spans 16 amino acids. Per the germline V gene, CDR1 is ENHRY and CDR2 is SYGVKD. Unmatched junction bases numbered 14, after V lost 3 bases and J lost 7 bases. In DNA form, the CDR3 reads TGTGCCATCAGTGACCCCCGGGACAGGTACAATACTGAGCAGTACGTC. It specifies CAISDPRDRYNTEQYV.

The genes are TRBV5-1 and TRBJ2-1; the match to TRBD1 covers 8 bases. CDR3 length equals 15 residues. The junction had 3 bases not matched to a gene; V was cut back by 4 bases and J by 0 bases. Germline lookup yields CDR1 SGHRS and CDR2 YFSETQ. The CDR3 here is CASSLDRASYNEQFF. As DNA, the CDR3 is TGCGCCAGCAGCCTGGACAGGGCCTCCTACAATGAGCAGTTCTTC.

This clonotype has only a few counts. This chain links TRBV7-9 with TRBJ2-5; D gene uncertain. V was clipped by 2 bases and J by 2 bases, with 6 bases between them. This CDR3 region has 13 residues. Germline CDR1 and CDR2: SEHNR and FQNEAQ (reference sequence). The CDR3 reads CASSLLPQETQYF. CDR3 bases: TGTGCCAGCAGCTTATTGCCGCAAGAGACCCAGTACTTC.

The chain is built from TRBV7-2 and TRBJ1-1; D remains unclear. Per the germline V gene, CDR1 is SGHTA and CDR2 is FQGNSA. Trimming left V 4 bases short and J 0 bases short, with 9 bases between. This CDR3 contains 14 residues. In nucleotides, the CDR3 is TGTGCCAGCAGCTCCTATGGGATGAACACTGAAGCTTTCTTT. Its protein is CASSSYGMNTEAFF.

This clonotype was seen more than once but under ten times. The chain couples TRBV11-2 to TRBJ2-5; D perhaps matches TRBD1 (5 bases). Trimming removed 1 base at V and 5 bases at J, with 17 bases between. CDR3 size: 16 residues. CDR1 and CDR2 (germline): SGHAT, FQNNGV. CDR3 in amino acids: CASSLGGWGRDETQYF. The CDR3 region has the DNA TGTGCCAGCAGCTTAGGAGGTTGGGGCAGGGATGAGACCCAGTACTTC.

This clonotype appeared a few times. The rearrangement joins TRBV28 to TRBJ2-3; possible D gene TRBD2, 6 bases. V was shortened by 4 bases and J by 14 bases, with 22 bases between the two germline ends. Germline values: CDR1 MDHEN, CDR2 SYDVKM. The CDR3 totals 14 residues. CDR3 sequence (DNA): TGTGCCAGCAGTTCTCCCGGACTATTAGTTCGAGGGTATTTT. Residues: CASSSPGLLVRGYF. Based on the CDR3 plus reference TRBV28 and TRBJ2-3, the full variable domain is DVKVTQSSRYLVKRTGEKVFLECVQDMDHENMFWYRQDPGLGLRLIYFSYDVKMKEKGDIPEGYSVSREKKERFSLILESASTNQTSMYLCASSSPGLLVRGYFGPGTRLTVL.

J is TRBJ2-1 and V is TRBV5-1, with TRBD2 identical over 11 bases. In germline, CDR1 is SGHRS, CDR2 YFSETQ. This CDR3 has 15 residues. V lost 0 bases and J lost 10; bases outside the gene matches: 6. The CDR3 sequence is CASSLGASGGNEQFF. The DNA of the CDR3 is TGCGCCAGCAGCTTGGGGGCTAGCGGGGGGAACGAGCAGTTCTTC.

This clonotype was counted a few times. The chain uses TRBV19 and TRBJ2-2, with D possibly TRBD1 on 5 matching bases. CDR1 is LNHDA, CDR2 SQIVND, per germline (reference sequence). CDR3 length: 15 amino acids. Between the trimmed V and J ends, which lost 4 bases and 0 bases, there was a span of 9 bases. CDR3 amino acids: CASSTTTANTGELFF. The DNA of the CDR3 is TGTGCCAGTAGTACCACGACAGCGAACACCGGGGAGCTGTTTTTT.

The chain carries TRBV10-3 and TRBJ1-5; no clear D gene. V was trimmed by 4 bases and J by 4 bases, leaving 11 bases between them. This CDR3 spans 14 amino acids. The germline CDR1 and CDR2 sequences are ENHRY and SYGVKD. The CDR3 DNA is TGTGCCATCAGTGCGGAACCGAGTAATCAGCCCCAGCATTTT. It is translated as CAISAEPSNQPQHF.

The chain uses TRBV7-9 and TRBJ2-5, with 10 bases identical to TRBD2. With 5 bases clipped from V and 3 bases from J, the junction kept 3 bases outside the gene matches. The germline gives CDR1 SEHNR, CDR2 FQNEAQ (reference sequence). The CDR3 is 14 residues long. For the CDR3, the DNA is TGTGCCAGCAGCAAGAGCGGGGGGGAAGAGACCCAGTACTTC. Its translation: CASSKSGGEETQYF.

The chain links TRBV7-2 to TRBJ2-3; 11 bases fit TRBD2. CDR3 length equals 16 residues. Germline V lookup: CDR1 SGHTA, CDR2 FQGNSA. J gave up 4 bases and V 4 bases, and 7 bases lay outside the gene matches. The CDR3 nucleotides are TGTGCCAGCAGCTCCTTAGCGGGGGGGCTCGCAGATACGCAGTATTTT. This encodes CASSSLAGGLADTQYF.

This clonotype occurred a few times. The chain carries TRBV20-1 and TRBJ2-3; TRBD2 matches 9 bases. The CDR3 has 16 amino acids. Trimming cost V 1 base and J 2 bases; bases outside gene matches: 7. In germline, CDR1 is DFQATT, CDR2 SNEGSKA (reference sequence). The chain's CDR3 is CSARVLAGTITDTQYF. Here the CDR3 DNA reads TGCAGTGCTAGAGTCCTAGCGGGGACCATCACAGATACGCAGTATTTT.

This clonotype was detected many times. The V gene is TRBV11-2, the J gene TRBJ2-2; 8 nucleotides align to TRBD1. The CDR3 is 15 residues long. V was clipped by 8 bases and J by 6 bases; unmatched bases: 11. Germline CDR1 and CDR2: SGHAT and FQNNGV. CDR3 nucleotide sequence: TGTGCCAGCGGGAGCAGGGGGCGCTTTGCCGGGGAGCTGTTTTTT. The encoded protein is CASGSRGRFAGELFF.

The V call is TRBV7-6, the J call TRBJ2-5; no definite D call. CDR3 length: 14 amino acids. CDR1 and CDR2 (germline): SGHVS, FNYEAQ. Trimming shortened V by 6 bases and J by 1 base, and 12 bases separated the two germline ends. CDR3 residues: CASRPQWGQETQYF. Written as DNA, the CDR3 is TGTGCCAGCAGACCTCAATGGGGCCAAGAGACCCAGTACTTC.

The CDR3 loop reads CASRALAGKDTQYF. In DNA, the CDR3 is TGTGCCAGCAGAGCACTAGCGGGGAAAGATACGCAGTATTTT. The rearrangement links TRBV2 to TRBJ2-3, with 10 bases fitting TRBD2. Germline V lookup: CDR1 SNHLY, CDR2 FYNNEI. Unmatched junction bases numbered 5, after V lost 6 bases and J lost 5 bases. The CDR3 covers 14 residues.

The CDR3 DNA reads TGTGCCAGCAGGGACAGGGGCAACTCACCCCTCCACTTT. This encodes CASRDRGNSPLHF. The rearrangement uses TRBV2 and TRBJ1-6; 9 nucleotides line up with TRBD1. V was clipped by 6 bases and J by 10 bases; unmatched bases: 4. The CDR3 length is 13 residues. Germline-derived CDR1 and CDR2 are SNHLY and FYNNEI.

This sequence joins TRBV5-1 and TRBJ2-7; the match to TRBD2 covers 9 bases. J gave up 0 bases and V 0 bases, and 4 bases lay outside the gene matches. Germline values: CDR1 SGHRS, CDR2 YFSETQ. The CDR3 consists of 16 residues. CDR3 region: CASSLEAGGGSYEQYF. The CDR3, as DNA: TGCGCCAGCAGCTTGGAGGCGGGAGGGGGCTCCTACGAGCAGTACTTC. The whole variable domain, filled in from reference TRBV5-1 and TRBJ2-7, reads KAGVTQTPRYLIKTRGQQVTLSCSPISGHRSVSWYQQTPGQGLQFLFEYFSETQRNKGNFPGRFSGRQFSNSRSEMNVSTLELGDSALYLCASSLEAGGGSYEQYFGPGTRLTVT.

The chain couples TRBV6-2 or TRBV6-3 to TRBJ2-7; D might be TRBD2 (5 bases). V shed 5 bases and J shed 5 bases, with 13 bases lying between them. Germline V lookup: CDR1 MNHEY, CDR2 SVGEGT. This CDR3 spans 13 amino acids. CDR3 sequence reads: CASSTVRGNEQYV. CDR3 nucleotides: TGTGCCAGCAGTACGGTACGAGGGAACGAGCAGTACGTC.

CDR3 nucleotide sequence: TGTGCCAGCAGCTTAGTAGGGTTCGGGTACGAGCAGTACTTC. This encodes CASSLVGFGYEQYF. The chain is built from TRBV7-9 and TRBJ2-7; D remains ambiguous. CDR1 and CDR2 from the germline V gene are SEHNR and FQNEAQ (reference sequence). This CDR3 has 14 amino acids. V lost 1 base, J lost 4 bases, and 11 bases lay in between.

The rearrangement links TRBV28 to TRBJ1-6; 11 nucleotides align to TRBD1. The germline gives CDR1 MDHEN, CDR2 SYDVKM. The CDR3 contains 12 residues. With V trimmed by 10 bases and J by 10 bases, 3 bases remained unmatched. CDR3 amino acids: CATGTGGSPLHF. The CDR3 DNA follows: TGTGCCACTGGGACAGGGGGATCACCCCTCCACTTT.

The rearrangement links TRBV15 to TRBJ1-2; TRBD1 matches at 9 bases. Germline V lookup: CDR1 LNHNV, CDR2 YYDKDF (reference sequence). V shed 3 bases, J shed 3 bases, and the junction held 5 bases outside the gene matches. The CDR3 consists of 15 residues. The CDR3, as DNA: TGTGCCACCAGCAGTCCCGGGACAGGGCACTATGGCTACACCTTC. The encoded protein is CATSSPGTGHYGYTF.

This clonotype was counted ten times or more. V gene TRBV4-1 combines with J gene TRBJ2-1, with D possibly being TRBD1 or TRBD2 (5 bases each). V lost 0 bases and J 7 bases, leaving 19 bases between the germline ends. CDR3 size: 17 residues. Germline V CDR1 and CDR2: MGHRA, YSYEKL. CDR3 sequence: CASSQEGPTGTENEQFF. CDR3 coding DNA: TGCGCCAGCAGCCAAGAGGGTCCCACCGGGACGGAGAATGAGCAGTTCTTC.

This clonotype was seen a handful of times. The chain has TRBV7-2 and TRBJ2-2; TRBD1 is a possible D gene (6 bases). Germline assignment: CDR1 SGHTA and CDR2 FQGNSA. V shed 5 bases and J shed 4 bases, with 17 bases lying between them. The CDR3 length is 16 residues. The CDR3: CASSPSGVSATGELFF. The CDR3 DNA follows: TGTGCCAGCAGCCCCTCAGGGGTGTCCGCCACCGGGGAGCTGTTTTTT.

This clonotype was recorded a few times. The chain employs TRBV6-1 and TRBJ2-7; 12 bases fit TRBD2. J was trimmed by 5 bases and V by 6 bases; bases with no gene match: 8. The CDR3 runs 15 residues. CDR1 and CDR2 from the germline V gene are MNHNS and SASEGT. CDR3 in DNA: TGTGCCAGCAGACGAAGAGGACTAGCGGGGAACGAGCAGTACTTC. Its protein product is CASRRRGLAGNEQYF.

This clonotype appeared a few times. J is TRBJ2-5 and V is TRBV7-9; D uncertain. CDR3 length: 14 residues. Germline V lookup: CDR1 SEHNR, CDR2 FQNEAQ (reference sequence). V gave up 0 bases and J gave up 5 bases, with 10 bases separating them. Here the CDR3 DNA reads TGTGCCAGCAGCTTAGCGTTGTTTGAGGAGACCCAGTACTTC. It encodes CASSLALFEETQYF.

This clonotype was counted between two and nine times. The chain joins TRBV6-5 to TRBJ2-7, with D maybe TRBD1 (5 bases). This CDR3 is built from 14 residues. Germline CDR1 and CDR2: MNHEY and SVGAGI. V shed 0 bases and J shed 0 bases, with 6 bases lying between them. The CDR3 region has the DNA TGTGCCAGCAGTTACTCCCAGGGCTCCTACGAGCAGTACGTC. Its protein is CASSYSQGSYEQYV.